This T cell receptor beta chain is drawn from a study of blood T cells in healthy people across ages. Together with a sample-barcoded 5' primer, a J-beta primer mix was included in a second PCR lasting roughly 6 to 12 cycles. TCRdb re-derived calls from the 5' RACE reads in MiXCR, one entry per CDR3 protein. The sample shows around 700,000 distinct CDR3 sequences, roughly 25% of them seen only once. The CDR3 has 17 residues. Germline values: CDR1 ENHRY, CDR2 SYGVKD. The ends were cut back, 3 bases at V and 2 bases at J, with 20 bases in the middle. This clonotype has more than one count but fewer than ten. A further study also used this sample, focusing on T cells of mothers and their children.

The clonotype comes from a boy between 5 and 17 years old in good health. Sample: blood. The gene calls are TRBV10-3 and TRBJ2-7, with a tentative D call TRBD1 (7 bases). This CDR3 is CAISDPPQGGITYEQYF. CDR3 bases: TGTGCCATCAGTGATCCCCCTCAGGGGGGAATAACCTACGAGCAGTACTTC.